This T cell receptor (beta chain) was sequenced in a study of blood T cells in healthy people across ages. Peripheral blood, roughly 11 milliliters per donor, was collected. The germline CDR1 and CDR2 sequences are SQVTM and ANQGSEA. The CDR3 extends over 10 amino acids. Deletions cut 5 bases from V and 5 bases from J, with 6 bases between. Using a J-beta primer mix together with a sample-barcoded 5' primer, a second PCR was run for roughly 7 to 11 cycles. The authors tagged each cDNA molecule using a template-switch adaptor with 12 random nucleotides. One entry per CDR3 protein results from TCRdb running MiXCR on the 5' RACE reads. The table has about 800,000 distinct CDR3 sequences, more than 20% seen once; the top ten hold approximately 4%. Study conclusions and caveats: Age showed a roughly linear inverse relationship with TCR beta diversity per million T cells.

This clonotype was counted at least ten times. No antigen is known for it. This sample was also put to use in a study of T cells of mothers and their children.

The sequenced sample was blood. This chain links TRBV29-1 with TRBJ1-2; TRBD1 is a possible D gene (5 bases). The sequence was collected from a boy aged 10-17 years in good health. The CDR3 nucleotides are TGCAGCGTTCCAGGGTATGGCTACACCTTC. Amino acids: CSVPGYGYTF.